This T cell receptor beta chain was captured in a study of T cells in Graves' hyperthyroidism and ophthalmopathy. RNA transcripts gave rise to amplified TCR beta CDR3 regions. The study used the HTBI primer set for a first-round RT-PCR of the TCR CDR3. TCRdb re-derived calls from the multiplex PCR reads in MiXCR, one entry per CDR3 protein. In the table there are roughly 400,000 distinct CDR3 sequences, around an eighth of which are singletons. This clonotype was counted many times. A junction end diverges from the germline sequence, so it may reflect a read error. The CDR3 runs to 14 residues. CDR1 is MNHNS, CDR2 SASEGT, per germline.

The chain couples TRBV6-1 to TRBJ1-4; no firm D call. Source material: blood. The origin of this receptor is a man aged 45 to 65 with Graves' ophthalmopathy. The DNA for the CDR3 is TGTGCCAGCAGTTACCGGTACGAGGATGAGAAACTGTTTTTT. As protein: CASSYRYEDEKLFF.